These T cell receptor beta chains were read from a single sample in a study of early T cells in non-severe SARS-CoV-2 infection. TCRdb reanalysed the 5' RACE reads using MiXCR and keeps one entry per CDR3 protein. The sample holds 50,000 to 60,000 distinct CDR3 sequences; under 15% are singletons and the top ten take 1.4%. Sequencing was performed on whole blood. Every receptor here comes from an adult who was a healthcare worker with PCR-confirmed SARS-CoV-2 infection or an uninfected control (not recorded which). Each CDR3 is given with its conserved first and last residue. A D gene is named only where the DNA matches it firmly. A row's size may be missing; if present it is once, few, many or a size class.

TRBJ2-7 TRBD2 many 16 TRBV20-1 CSAAGTNRFLQDEQYF TGCAGTGCGGCCGGGACTAATAGATTCCTCCAAGACGAGCAGTACTTC
TRBJ1-1 NA few 15 TRBV5-1 CASSLGAGLNTEAFF TGCGCCAGCAGCTTGGGGGCAGGATTGAACACTGAAGCTTTCTTT
TRBJ1-2 NA few 13 TRBV7-9 CASSSSGVGGYTF TGTGCCAGCAGCTCATCAGGGGTTGGCGGCTACACCTTC
TRBJ2-7 TRBD2 few 15 TRBV20-1 CSARPSGGNLYEQYF TGCAGTGCTAGACCTAGCGGGGGGAACCTCTACGAGCAGTACTTC
TRBJ2-2 NA few 14 TRBV5-1 CASSLWQEVGELFF TGCGCCAGCAGCTTGTGGCAGGAGGTCGGGGAGCTGTTTTTT
TRBJ2-1 NA many 15 TRBV5-4 CASSVGQGGWNEQFF TGTGCCAGCAGCGTTGGGCAGGGGGGGTGGAATGAGCAGTTCTTC
TRBJ1-6 NA few 14 TRBV12-3/TRBV12-4 CASSLGGDNSPLHF TGTGCCAGCAGTTTAGGGGGGGATAATTCACCCCTCCACTTT
TRBJ1-2 NA many 14 TRBV7-6 CASSASSRGYGYTF TGTGCCAGCAGCGCTAGTTCCAGGGGCTATGGCTACACCTTC
TRBJ2-1 NA NA 14 TRBV20-1 CSARSAQTYNEQFF TGCAGTGCTAGATCGGCACAGACCTACAATGAGCAGTTCTTC
TRBJ1-1 NA NA 11 TRBV29-1 CSPRVGNEAFF TGCAGCCCAAGGGTGGGGAATGAAGCTTTCTTT
TRBJ2-7 NA NA 12 TRBV6-6 CATADGYYEQYF TGTGCCACCGCGGACGGGTACTACGAGCAGTACTTC
TRBJ2-5 TRBD1 NA 16 TRBV15 CATSRDLHRGPETQYF TGTGCCACCAGCAGAGATCTCCACAGGGGGCCTGAGACCCAGTACTTC
TRBJ2-1 NA NA 14 TRBV19 CASSIDQPYNEQFF TGTGCCAGTAGTATAGATCAACCCTACAATGAGCAGTTCTTC
TRBJ1-2 NA NA 12 TRBV7-2 CASSLTGYGYTF TGTGCCAGCAGCTTAACAGGCTATGGCTACACCTTC
TRBJ2-7 NA NA 11 TRBV12-3/TRBV12-4 CASSRLYEQYF TGTGCCAGCAGTAGGTTATACGAGCAGTACTTC
TRBJ1-1 NA few 14 TRBV5-1 CASSLDAVWTEAFF TGCGCCAGCAGCCTGGATGCGGTATGGACTGAAGCTTTCTTT
TRBJ2-2 NA NA 17 TRBV27 CASSLSTGVGYTGELFF TGTGCCAGCAGTTTATCCACGGGGGTAGGGTACACCGGGGAGCTGTTTTTT
TRBJ1-6 NA few 15 TRBV7-8 CASSRSGSRDSPLHF TGTGCCAGCAGCCGAAGCGGAAGCCGGGATTCACCCCTCCACTTT
TRBJ2-3 NA NA 14 TRBV20-1 CSAAVAVGTDTQYF TGCAGTGCTGCCGTAGCGGTCGGCACAGATACGCAGTATTTT
TRBJ2-1 TRBD2 many 15 TRBV20-1 CSARGSSGGRNEQFF TGCAGTGCTAGGGGATCTAGCGGGGGGAGGAATGAGCAGTTCTTC
TRBJ2-1 NA many 14 TRBV5-1 CASSLLNLYNEQFF TGCGCCAGCAGCCTACTAAACTTATACAATGAGCAGTTCTTC
TRBJ2-7 NA many 16 TRBV6-2/TRBV6-3 CASSYRTAGGPYEQYF TGTGCCAGCAGTTACCGGACGGCTGGAGGTCCCTACGAGCAGTACTTC
TRBJ2-2 TRBD1 NA 16 TRBV5-6 CASSPPGTGLTGELFF TGTGCCAGCAGCCCCCCCGGGACAGGGCTCACCGGGGAGCTGTTTTTT
TRBJ1-1 TRBD1 NA 15 TRBV6-2/TRBV6-3 CASSLRGLEGTEAFF TGTGCCAGCAGTCTCAGGGGGCTTGAAGGCACTGAAGCTTTCTTT
TRBJ1-2 NA many 13 TRBV6-2/TRBV6-3 CASSLQTAYGYTF TGTGCCAGCAGCCTACAGACAGCCTATGGCTACACCTTC
TRBJ2-7 NA NA 10 TRBV2 CASSEYEQYF TGTGCCAGCAGTGAATACGAGCAGTACTTC
TRBJ1-2 NA many 15 TRBV5-6 CASTWEGTANYGYTF TGTGCCAGCACCTGGGAGGGTACAGCTAACTATGGCTACACCTTC
TRBJ2-7 TRBD1 few 13 TRBV20-1 CSAKGQGPYEQYF TGCAGTGCTAAGGGACAGGGTCCCTACGAGCAGTACTTC
TRBJ2-2 NA few 15 TRBV5-6 CASSYTGFDTGELFF TGTGCCAGCAGCTATACAGGGTTCGACACCGGGGAGCTGTTTTTT
TRBJ2-6 NA NA 15 TRBV30 CAWGRDFSGANVLTF TGTGCCTGGGGAAGAGACTTCTCTGGGGCCAACGTCCTGACTTTC
TRBJ1-1 TRBD1 few 13 TRBV6-5 CASSSQGTTEAFF TGTGCCAGCAGTTCACAGGGGACCACTGAAGCTTTCTTT
TRBJ1-1 NA many 14 TRBV7-9 CASSLASDSPEAFF TGTGCCAGCAGCTTAGCCTCGGACAGTCCTGAAGCTTTCTTT
TRBJ2-7 TRBD1 NA 16 TRBV28 CASSSPGQGVTYEQYF TGTGCCAGCAGTTCTCCCGGACAGGGCGTTACCTACGAGCAGTACTTC
TRBJ1-1 NA many 13 TRBV28 CASSGGVGTEAFF TGTGCCAGCAGTGGAGGGGTCGGCACTGAAGCTTTCTTT
TRBJ1-4 NA many 15 TRBV7-2 CASSLGGSGIEKLFF TGTGCCAGCAGTTTGGGGGGATCCGGGATCGAAAAACTGTTTTTT
TRBJ1-3 TRBD1 NA 16 TRBV18 CASSPGTGGSGNTIYF TGTGCCAGCTCACCCGGGACAGGGGGCTCTGGAAACACCATATATTTT
TRBJ1-2 NA NA 12 TRBV19 CASTRGQGSYTF TGTGCCAGTACGAGGGGCCAGGGGAGCTACACCTTC
TRBJ2-1 NA few 15 TRBV7-2 CASSLGLASYNEQFF TGTGCCAGCAGCTTGGGTCTAGCTTCCTACAATGAGCAGTTCTTC
TRBJ1-1 NA medium-sized 14 TRBV3-1 CASSPGLMNTEAFF TGTGCCAGCAGCCCAGGCCTGATGAACACTGAAGCTTTCTTT
TRBJ1-6 TRBD1 many 15 TRBV7-2 CASSIGQGHNSPLHF TGTGCCAGCAGCATTGGACAGGGTCATAATTCACCCCTCCACTTT
TRBJ2-7 NA few 12 TRBV20-1 CSANPTGSEQYF TGCAGTGCTAACCCCACGGGGAGCGAGCAGTACTTC
TRBJ2-5 TRBD2 NA 16 TRBV7-6 CASSARLAGDQETQYF TGTGCCAGCAGCGCCAGACTAGCGGGGGATCAAGAGACCCAGTACTTC
TRBJ2-1 NA many 14 TRBV5-1 CASSGGPRYNEQFF TGCGCCAGCTCTGGGGGGCCCCGGTACAATGAGCAGTTCTTC
TRBJ2-1 NA many 11 TRBV20-1 CSAPSSNEQFF TGCAGTGCTCCATCATCGAATGAGCAGTTCTTC
TRBJ2-7 NA few 12 TRBV6-5 CASSYSSYEQYF TGTGCCAGCAGTTACTCGAGTTACGAGCAGTACTTC
TRBJ2-7 NA NA 13 TRBV6-2/TRBV6-3 CASSRSRDYEQYF TGTGCCAGCAGCCGCTCAAGGGACTACGAGCAGTACTTC
TRBJ2-7 TRBD1 many 15 TRBV6-1 CASSLTGVGTYEQYF TGTGCCAGCAGTTTAACAGGGGTGGGGACCTACGAGCAGTACTTC
TRBJ1-4 NA NA 13 TRBV18 CASSPGTYEKLFF TGTGCCAGCTCACCGGGGACCTATGAAAAACTGTTTTTT
TRBJ2-3 NA NA 11 TRBV12-3/TRBV12-4 CASTLGGMQYF TGTGCCAGCACCTTAGGCGGGATGCAGTATTTT
TRBJ2-3 TRBD2 few 17 TRBV7-8 CASSSGRTSGATDTQYF TGTGCCAGCAGCTCGGGTCGGACTAGCGGGGCAACAGATACGCAGTATTTT
TRBJ1-2 TRBD1 many 14 TRBV7-9 CASSLGQGNYGYTF TGTGCCAGCAGCTTAGGACAGGGTAACTATGGCTACACCTTC
TRBJ2-3 TRBD2 many 17 TRBV6-5 CASSPRRGSGDEYTQYF TGTGCCAGCAGTCCCCGCCGGGGTAGCGGGGATGAATATACGCAGTATTTT
TRBJ1-5 NA many 18 TRBV12-3/TRBV12-4 CASSLGVPDPYSNQPQHF TGTGCCAGCAGTTTAGGGGTTCCCGATCCCTATAGCAATCAGCCCCAGCATTTT
TRBJ2-7 NA many 14 TRBV6-5 CASSPRGFSYEQYF TGTGCCAGCAGCCCCCGGGGGTTCTCCTACGAGCAGTACTTC
TRBJ2-5 TRBD2 NA 16 TRBV16 CASSQSKVLAAETQYF TGTGCCAGCAGCCAATCAAAGGTGCTAGCGGCAGAGACCCAGTACTTC
TRBJ2-3 NA NA 15 TRBV15 CATSREGSGVRTQYF TGTGCCACCAGCAGAGAGGGGTCGGGGGTACGCACGCAGTATTTT
TRBJ1-1 NA many 15 TRBV10-2 CASRDRPGMVTEAFF TGCGCCAGCAGAGACCGGCCCGGGATGGTCACTGAAGCTTTCTTT
TRBJ2-7 TRBD2 NA 13 TRBV7-8 CASALGGTYEQYF TGTGCCAGCGCCTTGGGAGGGACCTACGAGCAGTACTTC